These 6 T cell receptor beta chains came from one sample sequenced in a study of shared clonotypes between healthy human individuals. Generated by immunoSEQ multiplex PCR, the TCRdb table keeps only in-frame clones and is missing some. Of under 600,000 clones in the sample, about 96% were seen once. Sequencing was done on a sample of naive CD4+ T cells sorted from blood. Subset reported: CD45RA+ positively selected. These receptors all stem from a woman aged 25 to 39 in good health.

In DNA, the CDR3 is TGCGCCAGCAGCCCGACGGGGGCGAGCTCCTACGAGCAGTACTTC. It specifies CASSPTGASSYEQYF. The chain joins TRBV5-1 to TRBJ2-7, with D possibly called TRBD1 or TRBD2 (6 bases each). The V end lost 4 bases, the J end lost 0 bases, and 14 bases lay between the germline ends. Germline V gene sequence: CDR1 SGHRS, CDR2 YFSETQ. The CDR3 totals 15 residues.

The chain uses TRBV5-8 and TRBJ1-1, with D tentatively TRBD1 (5 bases). Germline CDR1 SGHTS, CDR2 YDEGEE. The CDR3 spans 13 residues. Trimming cost V 0 bases and J 5 bases, with 8 bases left between them. DNA of the CDR3: TGTGCCAGCAGCTTGGCAGGGTTTACTGAAGCTTTCTTT. This gives the protein CASSLAGFTEAFF.

The rearrangement joins TRBV5-1 to TRBJ2-2; D call uncertain. The CDR3 consists of 16 residues. Trimming removed 1 base at V and 3 bases at J, with 13 bases between. Germline assignment: CDR1 SGHRS and CDR2 YFSETQ. The CDR3 loop is CASSLRTAAYTGELFF. The CDR3 DNA reads as TGCGCCAGCAGCTTGCGGACCGCAGCCTACACCGGGGAGCTGTTTTTT.

The chain recombines TRBV28 with TRBJ2-1; D assignment may be TRBD1 or TRBD2 (5 bases each). V was trimmed by 1 base and J by 7 bases, leaving 17 bases between them. Germline loops: CDR1 MDHEN, CDR2 SYDVKM. This CDR3 is built from 16 residues. CDR3 in DNA: TGTGCCAGCAGTTTATACGGGCAGGGTGAGGGAAATGAGCAGTTCTTC. Its protein product is CASSLYGQGEGNEQFF.

The J gene is TRBJ1-4, the V gene TRBV7-3, with 11 bases fitting TRBD1. CDR3 length equals 16 residues. Germline values: CDR1 SGHTA, CDR2 FQGTGA. Trimming at V came to 5 bases and at J to 8 bases, leaving 10 bases not matched to a gene. This CDR3 reads CASSPKGTGGREKLFF. The DNA of the CDR3 is TGTGCCAGCAGCCCGAAAGGGACAGGGGGGAGAGAAAAACTGTTTTTT.

Points on this clone: In the same sample, other DNA sequences code for this CDR3. The V gene is TRBV28, the J gene TRBJ1-1; unclear D gene. This CDR3 region has 11 residues. V shed 6 bases and J shed 2 bases, with 4 bases lying between them. Germline CDR1 reads MDHEN; CDR2 reads SYDVKM. The CDR3 coding sequence is TGTGCCAGCAGAGTAAACACTGAAGCTTTCTTT. Residues: CASRVNTEAFF.